This passage covers 21 T cell receptor beta chains from one sample sequenced in a study of cytomegalovirus exposure and HLA in healthy donors. The assay was immunoSEQ multiplex PCR, and TCRdb's table has in-frame clones only and misses some. The sample holds some 71,000 clones, less than 95% seen once. Sequenced input: PBMCs. These receptors came from a woman younger than 35 in good health and CMV-seronegative.

This chain connects TRBV6-5 to TRBJ2-3; 8 bases are a match to TRBD2. CDR1 is MNHEY and CDR2 is SVGAGI in the germline V gene. The CDR3 has 14 amino acids. V shed 7 bases, J shed 7 bases, and the junction held 10 bases outside the gene matches. CDR3: CASNTAGGGNTQYF. The DNA for the CDR3 is TGTGCCAGCAACACCGCGGGGGGCGGGAATACGCAGTATTTT.

This chain connects TRBV6-4 to TRBJ2-6; possibly TRBD2 for D (5 bases). V shed 4 bases and J shed 0 bases, with 10 bases lying between them. Germline values: CDR1 MRHNA, CDR2 SNTAGT. This CDR3 region has 16 residues. The DNA of the CDR3 is TGTGCCAGCAGTGCAACGGGGAGCTCTGGGGCCAACGTCCTGACTTTC. Amino acid sequence: CASSATGSSGANVLTF.

This clone was observed a single time. V and J are TRBV4-1 and TRBJ2-1; D may be TRBD1 (5 bases). The CDR3 loop spans 13 amino acids. Germline CDR1 reads MGHRA; CDR2 reads YSYEKL. V was clipped by 3 bases and J by 8 bases, with 11 bases between them. This CDR3 reads CASSQVTGYEQFF. CDR3 in DNA: TGCGCCAGCAGCCAGGTAACAGGTTATGAGCAGTTCTTC.

The gene calls are TRBV4-1 and TRBJ1-4; 9 positions agree with TRBD1. In germline, CDR1 is MGHRA, CDR2 YSYEKL. V lost 3 bases, J lost 7 bases, and 3 bases stayed unmatched. The CDR3 spans 14 residues. As DNA, the CDR3 is TGCGCCAGCAGCCATACAGGGGGCTCTGAAAAACTGTTTTTT. Translation: CASSHTGGSEKLFF.

V usage is TRBV13 and J usage is TRBJ1-3; D possibly corresponds to TRBD1 (6 bases). This CDR3 has 14 residues. V shed 4 bases and J shed 3 bases, with 10 bases lying between them. The germline V gene has CDR1 PRHDT and CDR2 FYEKMQ (reference sequence). The CDR3 region is CASSSLRGGNTIYF. CDR3 nucleotides: TGTGCCAGCAGCTCCCTCAGGGGTGGAAACACCATATATTTT. Complete variable domain (other parts from reference TRBV13 and TRBJ1-3): AAGVIQSPRHLIKEKRETATLKCYPIPRHDTVYWYQQGPGQDPQFLISFYEKMQSDKGSIPDRFSAQQFSDYHSELNMSSLELGDSALYFCASSSLRGGNTIYFGEGSWLTVV.

The J gene is TRBJ2-5, the V gene TRBV6-1; the match to TRBD2 covers 9 bases. Per the germline V gene, CDR1 is MNHNS and CDR2 is SASEGT. CDR3 length: 15 residues. The V segment lost 4 bases and the J segment 2 bases; nucleotides outside the gene matches: 5. CDR3: CASSGLAARQETQYF. For the CDR3, the DNA is TGTGCCAGCAGTGGACTAGCGGCAAGACAAGAGACCCAGTACTTC.

This clone has only one observation. V gene TRBV5-6 combines with J gene TRBJ2-7; 7 bases fit TRBD1. Trimming at V came to 4 bases and at J to 3 bases, leaving 10 bases not matched to a gene. Germline values: CDR1 SGHDT, CDR2 YYEEEE. The CDR3 is 15 amino acids. The CDR3 region is CASSTDREKFYEQYF. In DNA form, the CDR3 reads TGTGCCAGCAGCACCGACAGGGAAAAGTTCTACGAGCAGTACTTC.

V usage is TRBV15 and J usage is TRBJ1-4; D might be TRBD1 (5 bases). Trimming pared 7 bases from V and 4 bases from J, leaving 19 bases between. CDR1 LNHNV and CDR2 YYDKDF come from the germline V gene (reference sequence). The CDR3 runs to 16 residues. CDR3 residues: CATTPGGGQGNEKLFF. CDR3 sequence (DNA): TGTGCCACCACCCCGGGGGGAGGTCAGGGTAATGAAAAACTGTTTTTT.

The chain couples TRBV4-2 to TRBJ2-3; no definite D call. The CDR3 is 13 amino acids. V dropped 2 bases and J dropped 4 bases, with 7 bases sitting between them. The V gene's germline CDR1 is LGHNA and CDR2 YNFKEQ. The DNA for the CDR3 is TGTGCCAGCAGCCAATCCCAGGCAGATACGCAGTATTTT. Translating gives CASSQSQADTQYF.

This clone was observed a single time. The chain carries TRBV11-2 and TRBJ2-5; the match to TRBD2 covers 7 bases. The germline V gene has CDR1 SGHAT and CDR2 FQNNGV. The CDR3 sequence is 14 residues long. Trimming took 2 bases from V and 5 from J; bases not matched to a gene: 5. CDR3 sequence (DNA): TGTGCCAGCAGCTTATGGCAGGGAGGGGAGACCCAGTACTTC. It is translated as CASSLWQGGETQYF.

The DNA for the CDR3 is TGTGCCAGCAGCCCGGGACTAGCGGGGAGCTACGAGCAGTACTTC. Protein: CASSPGLAGSYEQYF. V is TRBV5-8 and J is TRBJ2-7; 13 nucleotides line up with TRBD2. The length of the CDR3 is 15 residues. V gave up 4 bases and J gave up 3 bases; unmatched junction bases: 4. Germline V gene lookup returns CDR1 SGHTS and CDR2 YDEGEE.

The chain joins TRBV7-6 to TRBJ2-7; 10 bases are shared with TRBD1. The junction had 11 bases not matched to a gene; V was cut back by 5 bases and J by 7 bases. This CDR3 region has 15 residues. Germline V gene lookup returns CDR1 SGHVS and CDR2 FNYEAQ. DNA of the CDR3: TGTGCCAGCAGCCCCGACAGGGGGCCCGCCCAGGAGCAGTACTTC. The encoded protein is CASSPDRGPAQEQYF.

V and J are TRBV10-1 and TRBJ1-3; unclear D gene. CDR1 is WNHNN, CDR2 SYGVQD, per germline (reference sequence). V lost 0 bases, J lost 16 bases, and 10 bases lay in between. The CDR3 has 11 amino acids. Here the CDR3 DNA reads TGCGCCAGCAGTGAGTCTGTCCCCGGGTATTTT. Its translation is CASSESVPGYF.

The rearrangement joins TRBV4-2 to TRBJ2-2; a possible D gene is TRBD1 (6 bases). Germline V gene data show CDR1 as LGHNA and CDR2 as YNFKEQ. Trimming took off 2 bases at V and 4 bases at J, with 11 bases between the two ends. This CDR3 has 15 amino acids. DNA of the CDR3: TGTGCCAGCAGCCAACCCGGGACACCCACCGGGGAGCTGTTTTTT. This translates into CASSQPGTPTGELFF.

The chain joins TRBV6-5 to TRBJ2-1, with D possibly TRBD2 on 6 matching bases. This CDR3 contains 15 residues. From germline, CDR1 is MNHEY and CDR2 SVGAGI. V lost 6 bases and J 4 bases, leaving 16 bases between the germline ends. The CDR3 coding sequence is TGTGCCAGCAGCCACCGGGACTCGTCGTACAATGAGCAGTTCTTC. This gives the protein CASSHRDSSYNEQFF.

The rearrangement uses TRBV4-1 and TRBJ1-5; unclear D gene. With 1 base removed from V and 4 bases from J, the gap between germline ends came to 5 bases. The germline V gene encodes CDR1 MGHRA and CDR2 YSYEKL. The CDR3 has 13 amino acids. The CDR3: CASSQAHNQPQHF. The DNA for the CDR3 is TGCGCCAGCAGCCAAGCCCATAATCAGCCCCAGCATTTT.

The chain uses TRBV6-6 and TRBJ1-2; possible D gene TRBD1, 5 bases. Per germline, CDR1 MNHNY and CDR2 SVGAGI (reference sequence). The CDR3 has 14 amino acids. V was trimmed by 9 bases and J by 4 bases, leaving 18 bases between them. CDR3: CASKSLQDLYGYTF. The DNA for the CDR3 is TGTGCCAGTAAGTCCCTACAGGACCTCTATGGCTACACCTTC.

The CDR3: CASSPLAGGATDTQYF. The DNA of the CDR3 is TGTGCCAGCAGCCCCTTAGCGGGGGGTGCCACAGATACGCAGTATTTT. The rearrangement links TRBV11-2 to TRBJ2-3; TRBD2 aligns across 10 bases. V shed 5 bases, J shed 2 bases, and the junction held 7 bases outside the gene matches. Looked up from germline, CDR1 is SGHAT and CDR2 is FQNNGV. This CDR3 is built from 16 residues.

This rearrangement joins TRBV5-6 to TRBJ2-7; D perhaps matches TRBD2 (5 bases). The germline V gene encodes CDR1 SGHDT and CDR2 YYEEEE. Trimming shortened V by 0 bases and J by 9 bases, and 13 bases separated the two germline ends. This CDR3 region has 13 residues. The CDR3 nucleotides are TGTGCCAGCAGCTTGGCCGGCGGGTTCGGGCAGTACTTC. Amino acids: CASSLAGGFGQYF. The entire variable domain, with the rest obtained from reference TRBV5-6 and TRBJ2-7, is as follows: DAGVTQSPTHLIKTRGQQVTLRCSPKSGHDTVSWYQQALGQGPQFIFQYYEEEERQRGNFPDRFSGHQFPNYSSELNVNALLLGDSALYLCASSLAGGFGQYFGPGTRLTVT.

CDR3 sequence (DNA): TGTGCCAGCAGCCAATCCATGTCAGGCAGCGAGCAGTACTTC. Protein: CASSQSMSGSEQYF. The V and J genes are TRBV9 and TRBJ2-7; D unresolved. Trimming took off 4 bases at V and 6 bases at J, with 17 bases between the two ends. The CDR3 loop spans 14 amino acids. Germline V lookup: CDR1 SGDLS, CDR2 YYNGEE.

In this sample, this clone turned up once. As DNA, the CDR3 is TGTGCCAGTAGTATAGGACGGGAGGCAGTTAATGAAAAACTGTTTTTT. This translates into CASSIGREAVNEKLFF. This rearrangement joins TRBV19 to TRBJ1-4; D call uncertain. The CDR3 spans 16 residues. Trimming shortened V by 1 base and J by 4 bases, and 13 bases separated the two germline ends. Per the germline V gene, CDR1 is LNHDA and CDR2 is SQIVND (reference sequence).